This T cell receptor beta chain was identified during a study of blood T cell repertoires in COVID-19. Study-level background: There were acute and convalescent COVID-19 samples, and they came from the United States, Italy and Spain. In each case, the material was cDNA or gDNA derived from T cells, B-cell-depleted T cells, or PBMCs.

The CDR3 has 15 amino acids. V gave up 5 bases and J gave up 4 bases, with 15 bases separating them. Germline-derived CDR1 and CDR2 are SGHAT and FQNNGV. Original analysis: Researchers report that nucleated cell counts were estimated from reference gene primer amplification. Sequencing was performed with immunoSEQ multiplex PCR; in TCRdb, only in-frame clones are kept and a portion is missing. The DNA was the basis for D and trimming; V, J and clone size are from that table. The top ten clones hold nearly 7.5% of a sample with 45,000 to 55,000 clones, around four fifths of them seen once. The gene calls are TRBV11-2 and TRBJ2-1, with D tentatively TRBD1 (6 bases). Sample: peripheral blood. This receptor was identified in a man aged 55 to 69 with active COVID-19. The CDR3 DNA reads TGTGCCAGCAGCCGCAGACGACAGGAGTACAATGAGCAGTTCTTC. Translating gives CASSRRRQEYNEQFF.